This T cell receptor (beta chain) comes out of a study of CD8 T cells in ankylosing spondylitis. General study findings and limits: About 8 highly homologous variants made up a TCR beta motif, and this motif appeared characteristic of ankylosing spondylitis blood. With a CD8+ phenotype, disease-linked clones were relatively rare in peripheral blood.

The germline CDR1 and CDR2 sequences are MDHEN and SYDVKM. Deletions cut 2 bases from V and 8 bases from J, with 10 bases between. The CDR3 is 14 amino acids. This clonotype was counted many times. As yet, its antigen is unknown. A single record per CDR3 protein comes from TCRdb applying MiXCR to the 5' RACE reads. This table has about 510,000 distinct CDR3 sequences, less than 6% appearing once. The rearrangement links TRBV28 to TRBJ1-6; no reliable D call. Specimen: blood, either unsorted or a sorted T cell fraction (not recorded which). This TCR was recovered from a male donor with ankylosing spondylitis. The CDR3 nucleotides read TGTGCCAGCAGTTTACCAGTCCTGTATTCACCCCTCCACTTT. The encoded protein is CASSLPVLYSPLHF.